Presented here are 27 T cell receptor beta chains from one specimen sequenced in a study of identical twins (dated by TCRdb to about 2016). Library construction relied on 5' RACE. TCRdb records Illumina HiSeq 2000 as the sequencer. TCRdb handled the public reads itself, with Q25 trimming in fastp and clone calling in MiXCR, and kept productive beta chains. Merged by CDR3 protein, the rows form single entries marked with the most common genes and DNA. A total of hundreds of thousands of distinct CDR3 sequences appear in this sample, around 6% of them only once. Together, the top ten hold about 2% of the sample. The sequenced sample consisted of naive T cells sorted from blood. The cell subset or site label corresponds to: cells isolated with a human naive T-cell isolation kit. Receptor source: a man younger than 30 in good health.

This clonotype was recorded many times. The J gene is TRBJ2-3, the V gene TRBV29-1; TRBD1 agrees at 7 bases. The CDR3 is made up of 12 amino acids. The germline V gene encodes CDR1 SQVTM and CDR2 ANQGSEA. Trimming at V came to 6 bases and at J to 6 bases, leaving 6 bases not matched to a gene. The chain's CDR3 is CSVYRGGDTQYF. DNA for the CDR3: TGCAGCGTGTACAGGGGCGGGGATACGCAGTATTTT.

This clonotype showed up many times. V and J are TRBV7-9 and TRBJ2-1; TRBD1 matches at 10 bases. Germline-derived CDR1 and CDR2 are SEHNR and FQNEAQ (reference sequence). CDR3 length: 15 amino acids. The trim removed 5 bases at V and 9 bases at J, leaving 10 bases unmatched. CDR3 residues: CASSPSGQGSVEQFF. DNA for the CDR3: TGTGCCAGCAGCCCGTCGGGACAGGGGTCAGTTGAGCAGTTCTTC.

This chain uses TRBV7-9 with TRBJ2-6, with TRBD2 matching 9 bases. The germline gives CDR1 SEHNR, CDR2 FQNEAQ (reference sequence). Trimming cost V 5 bases and J 3 bases; bases outside gene matches: 8. CDR3 length equals 17 residues. CDR3 sequence (DNA): TGTGCCAGCAGCAGCAGCGGGAGGCTTGGTGGGGCCAACGTCCTGACTTTC. The encoded protein is CASSSSGRLGGANVLTF.

This clonotype was seen more than once but under ten times. The rearrangement links TRBV20-1 to TRBJ2-7, with D perhaps given as TRBD1 or TRBD2 (5 bases each). CDR3 size: 13 residues. CDR1 DFQATT and CDR2 SNEGSKA come from the germline V gene (reference sequence). V was shortened by 6 bases and J by 5 bases, with 17 bases between the two germline ends. The CDR3 region is CSAVTGQVDEQYF. CDR3 DNA sequence: TGCAGTGCCGTAACGGGGCAAGTGGACGAGCAGTACTTC.

This clonotype was detected ten times or more. The chain combines TRBV20-1 with TRBJ2-2; D is ambiguous. There are 13 residues in the CDR3. Trimming removed 4 bases at V and 3 bases at J, with 9 bases between. Germline loops: CDR1 DFQATT, CDR2 SNEGSKA (reference sequence). CDR3 sequence: CSAKSLDTGELFF. The CDR3 region has the DNA TGCAGTGCTAAATCCCTAGACACCGGGGAGCTGTTTTTT.

This clonotype was detected many times. The chain couples TRBV7-2 to TRBJ2-5; 9 nucleotides line up with TRBD2. CDR3 length equals 14 residues. Germline loops: CDR1 SGHTA, CDR2 FQGNSA. The junction had 4 bases not matched to a gene; V was cut back by 3 bases and J by 5 bases. CDR3 in amino acids: CASSFGLAGETQYF. In DNA form, the CDR3 reads TGTGCCAGCAGCTTTGGGCTAGCGGGGGAGACCCAGTACTTC.

At least ten counts were recorded for this clonotype. The chain carries TRBV24-1 and TRBJ2-1; perhaps TRBD1 as D (6 bases). Per germline, CDR1 KGHDR and CDR2 SFDVKD. The CDR3 is 16 amino acids. V shed 4 bases and J shed 5 bases, with 17 bases lying between them. The CDR3 is CATSDRTVWAHNEQFF. The CDR3, as DNA: TGTGCCACCAGTGACAGGACAGTCTGGGCCCACAATGAGCAGTTCTTC.

This clonotype was seen ten or more times. V is TRBV12-3 or TRBV12-4 and J is TRBJ2-5; D is unresolved. The CDR3 runs 11 residues. V lost 7 bases and J lost 5, with 8 bases in between. In DNA, the CDR3 is TGTGCCAGCAAGACAAAGGAGACCCAGTACTTC. This gives the protein CASKTKETQYF.

This clonotype came up many times. The chain joins TRBV18 to TRBJ2-7, with a tentative D call TRBD1 (6 bases). Per germline, CDR1 KGHSH and CDR2 LQKENI. The CDR3 totals 15 residues. Trimming pared 0 bases from V and 0 bases from J, leaving 9 bases between. The CDR3 region is CASSPPRGSSYEQYF. The CDR3 DNA is TGTGCCAGCTCACCACCGAGGGGGAGCTCCTACGAGCAGTACTTC.

The chain links TRBV18 to TRBJ1-1; D perhaps matches TRBD1 (5 bases). The CDR3 is made up of 15 amino acids. Trimming took off 3 bases at V and 2 bases at J, with 13 bases between the two ends. Germline CDR1 reads KGHSH; CDR2 reads LQKENI. The CDR3 loop is CASSPMGVFNTEAFF. The CDR3, as DNA: TGTGCCAGCTCACCCATGGGGGTTTTTAACACTGAAGCTTTCTTT. Based on the CDR3 plus reference TRBV18 and TRBJ1-1, the full variable domain is NAGVMQNPRHLVRRRGQEARLRCSPMKGHSHVYWYRQLPEEGLKFMVYLQKENIIDESGMPKERFSAEFPKEGPSILRIQQVVRGDSAAYFCASSPMGVFNTEAFFGQGTRLTVV.

This clonotype appeared a few times. V and J are TRBV6-2 or TRBV6-3 and TRBJ1-1; 11 bases line up with TRBD1. V gave up 2 bases and J gave up 1 base; unmatched junction bases: 9. Germline lookup yields CDR1 MNHEY and CDR2 SVGEGT. CDR3 size: 18 residues. The CDR3 is CASSYPRDRGDGNTEAFF. CDR3 sequence (DNA): TGTGCCAGCAGTTACCCCAGGGACAGGGGGGACGGGAACACTGAAGCTTTCTTT.

This clonotype has more than one count but fewer than ten. This chain connects TRBV5-1 to TRBJ2-2; 7 positions agree with TRBD2. CDR3 length: 14 residues. Losses at the gene ends were 7 bases for V and 0 bases for J; bases not matched to a gene: 3. Looked up from germline, CDR1 is SGHRS and CDR2 is YFSETQ. CDR3 DNA sequence: TGCGCCAGCGCAGCGGGACCGAACACCGGGGAGCTGTTTTTT. It encodes CASAAGPNTGELFF.

The rearrangement uses TRBV18 and TRBJ2-1, with D possibly being TRBD2 (5 bases). CDR3 size: 16 residues. V was trimmed by 3 bases and J by 0 bases, leaving 12 bases between them. From germline, CDR1 is KGHSH and CDR2 LQKENI. CDR3 bases: TGTGCCAGCTCACCGGATGGACGGGGCTCCTACAATGAGCAGTTCTTC. It encodes CASSPDGRGSYNEQFF.

This clonotype was counted at least ten times. In DNA, the CDR3 is TGTGCCAGCAGTTCCGACAGGGGGACATACGCGCAGTATTTT. Translation gives CASSSDRGTYAQYF. V and J are TRBV27 and TRBJ2-3; 9 nucleotides agree with TRBD1. Unmatched junction bases numbered 9, after V lost 4 bases and J lost 10 bases. CDR3 size: 14 residues. Germline lookup yields CDR1 MNHEY and CDR2 SMNVEV (reference sequence).

This clonotype has ten or more counts. This sequence joins TRBV27 and TRBJ1-4, with 7 nucleotides matching TRBD1. V lost 5 bases and J lost 3; bases outside the gene matches: 12. Germline V gene lookup returns CDR1 MNHEY and CDR2 SMNVEV (reference sequence). The CDR3 contains 17 residues. The CDR3 DNA is TGTGCCAGCAGTCTCAGGGGGATAGGATTATCTAATGAAAAACTGTTTTTT. Its translation is CASSLRGIGLSNEKLFF.

The table lists this clonotype with a few counts. The genes are TRBV5-1 and TRBJ2-3; TRBD2 matches at 8 bases. With 6 bases clipped from V and 5 bases from J, the junction kept 5 bases outside the gene matches. The CDR3 is 13 residues long. CDR1 and CDR2 (germline): SGHRS, YFSETQ. The CDR3 DNA reads TGCGCCAGCACGGGGACTAGGGGAGATACGCAGTATTTT. Translated: CASTGTRGDTQYF.

This clonotype was seen a handful of times. The gene calls are TRBV4-2 and TRBJ2-4; D possibly corresponds to TRBD1 (5 bases). In germline, CDR1 is LGHNA, CDR2 YNFKEQ. Trimming stripped 1 base from V and 2 bases from J, with 9 bases between. This CDR3 has 15 amino acids. Here the CDR3 DNA reads TGTGCCAGCAGCCAAGCCCAGGGTACCAAAAACATTCAGTACTTC. This encodes CASSQAQGTKNIQYF.

This clonotype was seen only a few times. J is TRBJ2-5 and V is TRBV5-1; no firm D call. Trimming shortened V by 4 bases and J by 2 bases, and 9 bases separated the two germline ends. CDR3 size: 13 residues. Germline V gene lookup returns CDR1 SGHRS and CDR2 YFSETQ. The CDR3 nucleotides are TGCGCCAGCAGCGTCTTCCTTCAAGAGACCCAGTACTTC. Protein sequence: CASSVFLQETQYF.

This rearrangement joins TRBV20-1 to TRBJ2-1; D is unresolved. Germline values: CDR1 DFQATT, CDR2 SNEGSKA (reference sequence). The V gene lost 5 bases and the J gene lost 7 bases, with 21 bases spanning the gap. There are 15 residues in the CDR3. The CDR3 loop is CSAEEVARARNEQFF. DNA of the CDR3: TGCAGTGCTGAAGAGGTCGCTAGGGCTAGAAATGAGCAGTTCTTC.

The rearrangement uses TRBV20-1 and TRBJ1-5; no reliable D call. This CDR3 is 15 amino acids long. V lost 3 bases, J lost 0 bases, and 12 bases lay in between. The germline CDR1 and CDR2 sequences are DFQATT and SNEGSKA (reference sequence). The CDR3 loop is CSASASLGSNQPQHF. In DNA, the CDR3 is TGCAGTGCTAGCGCCTCCTTGGGTAGCAATCAGCCCCAGCATTTT.

The sample holds a few counts of this clonotype. The V call is TRBV5-1, the J call TRBJ2-5, with TRBD1 identical over 7 bases. The CDR3 contains 16 residues. Germline CDR1 reads SGHRS; CDR2 reads YFSETQ. V shed 4 bases and J 5 bases; nucleotides not matched to a gene: 14. CDR3 residues: CASSGDRDFILETQYF. CDR3 nucleotides: TGCGCCAGCAGCGGAGACAGGGATTTCATTTTGGAGACCCAGTACTTC.

This clonotype showed up just once. This may be a read error: a much more frequent sequence differs by one nucleotide. V usage is TRBV4-3 and J usage is TRBJ2-7; D is unclear. Germline-derived CDR1 and CDR2 are LGHNA and YSLEER. The CDR3 has 15 amino acids. Trimming pared 0 bases from V and 3 bases from J, leaving 12 bases between. The CDR3 loop reads CASSQDQWEVYEQYF. CDR3 DNA sequence: TGCGCCAGCAGCCAAGATCAATGGGAAGTCTACGAGCAGTACTTC.

This clonotype was counted at least ten times. The CDR3: CASSGTGNNEKLFF. As DNA, the CDR3 is TGTGCCAGCAGCGGGACAGGGAACAATGAAAAACTGTTTTTT. This chain links TRBV12-3 or TRBV12-4 with TRBJ1-4; 9 bases line up with TRBD1. The CDR3 loop spans 14 amino acids. V lost 6 bases, J lost 5 bases, and 4 bases stayed unmatched.

The rearrangement links TRBV12-5 to TRBJ2-7; TRBD1 might be the D (7 bases). This CDR3 has 18 residues. V lost 0 bases and J lost 0, with 18 bases in between. In germline, CDR1 is LGHNT, CDR2 FRNRAP. CDR3 sequence (DNA): TGTGCTAGTGGTTTGGTACTAGACAGGGACTCAAGCTCCTACGAGCAGTACGTC. This translates into CASGLVLDRDSSSYEQYV.

The J gene is TRBJ2-1, the V gene TRBV2, with 9 bases identical to TRBD1. There are 15 residues in the CDR3. Germline loops: CDR1 SNHLY, CDR2 FYNNEI. V lost 0 bases and J lost 6; bases outside the gene matches: 3. CDR3 sequence reads: CASSEARDRVNEQFF. In DNA, the CDR3 is TGTGCCAGCAGTGAAGCTCGGGACAGGGTCAATGAGCAGTTCTTC.

Only a few counts were recorded for this clonotype. The chain joins TRBV18 to TRBJ1-4, with D maybe TRBD1 (5 bases). The length of the CDR3 is 15 residues. CDR1 KGHSH and CDR2 LQKENI come from the germline V gene. Between the trimmed V and J ends, which lost 8 bases and 6 bases, there was a span of 19 bases. The CDR3 spells CASRTAGRGDEKLFF. In DNA form, the CDR3 reads TGTGCCAGCCGCACCGCGGGGAGGGGTGATGAAAAACTGTTTTTT.

This clonotype was counted ten times or more. The CDR3 coding sequence is TGCAGCGTTCACGGGGTCCTGAACACTGAAGCTTTCTTT. Translating gives CSVHGVLNTEAFF. The J gene is TRBJ1-1, the V gene TRBV29-1; D unclear. Trimming removed 5 bases from V and 0 bases from J, with 10 bases in between. The CDR3 consists of 13 residues. CDR1 is SQVTM and CDR2 is ANQGSEA in the germline V gene.